Below, 5 T cell receptor beta chains from the same sample are listed, as sequenced in a study of T cell responses to AZD1222 COVID-19 vaccine. Assay: immunoSEQ multiplex PCR; the TCRdb copy retains only in-frame clones and omits some. The table lists tens of thousands of clones, about 74% of them singletons. The sample in question was peripheral blood, obtained on day 0 of AZD1222 vaccination. These receptors originate from an adult in good health.

The gene calls are TRBV28 and TRBJ1-5; 7 positions agree with TRBD1. Per germline, CDR1 MDHEN and CDR2 SYDVKM. This CDR3 is built from 12 residues. Trimming took 8 bases from V and 7 from J; bases not matched to a gene: 5. The CDR3 loop reads CASGQAVQPQHF. DNA of the CDR3: TGTGCCAGCGGACAGGCTGTCCAGCCCCAGCATTTT.

V usage is TRBV28 and J usage is TRBJ1-5; 10 nucleotides agree with TRBD1. This CDR3 has 16 residues. V gave up 4 bases and J gave up 2 bases; unmatched junction bases: 5. Germline lookup yields CDR1 MDHEN and CDR2 SYDVKM. The DNA of the CDR3 is TGTGCCAGCAGTTCCCCCGGGACAGGGGGCAATCAGCCCCAGCATTTT. Amino acid sequence: CASSSPGTGGNQPQHF.

This clone was counted a single time. The chain combines TRBV6-5 with TRBJ1-4, with 9 bases fitting TRBD1. J gave up 7 bases and V 4 bases, and 7 bases lay outside the gene matches. CDR1 is MNHEY and CDR2 is SVGAGI in the germline V gene. This CDR3 is built from 15 residues. The CDR3, as DNA: TGTGCCAGCAGTTTCAGGACAGGGGAGGGTGAAAAACTGTTTTTT. Residues: CASSFRTGEGEKLFF.

This chain links TRBV6-1 with TRBJ1-2; 7 bases are shared with TRBD1. CDR1 and CDR2 (germline): MNHNS, SASEGT. The CDR3 totals 16 residues. J lost 4 bases, V lost 1 base, and 9 bases had no gene match. The CDR3 protein is CASSEGSTGRGYGYTF. For the CDR3, the DNA is TGTGCCAGCAGTGAAGGGTCGACAGGGAGGGGCTATGGCTACACCTTC.

The chain employs TRBV6-2 or TRBV6-3 and TRBJ1-1; D ambiguous. Germline V gives CDR1 MNHEY, CDR2 SVGEGT. Between the trimmed V and J ends, which lost 2 bases and 0 bases, there was a span of 4 bases. This CDR3 is built from 13 residues. The CDR3 is CASSYVVNTEAFF. The CDR3 DNA reads as TGTGCCAGCAGTTACGTGGTGAACACTGAAGCTTTCTTT.